These 16 T cell receptor beta chains were sequenced from one sample in a study (dated by TCRdb to 2016 to 2017). The library was built by means of RT-PCR. The data were produced on an Illumina MiSeq. TCRdb reworked the public reads: Q25 trimming with fastp, MiXCR clone assembly, productive beta chains retained. Records with the same CDR3 protein are collapsed into one entry carrying the most frequent genes and DNA. The sample table holds about 700,000 distinct CDR3 sequences, of which approximately 15% were seen once. The ten largest account for about 3.9% of the sample. The sample was memory CD4+ T cells from blood. These receptors came from a female donor in good health, serving as a healthy control.

This clonotype was counted at least ten times. This chain uses TRBV20-1 with TRBJ2-1, with 7 bases matching TRBD2. CDR1 and CDR2 (germline): DFQATT, SNEGSKA (reference sequence). The CDR3 length is 13 residues. With V trimmed by 6 bases and J by 8 bases, 10 bases remained unmatched. In nucleotides, the CDR3 is TGCAGTGCCCAAGGACTAGTCGCCGATGAGCAGTTCTTC. Its translation is CSAQGLVADEQFF.

This clonotype was seen more than once but under ten times. The rearrangement uses TRBV7-9 and TRBJ1-2, with TRBD1 matching 7 bases. This CDR3 spans 15 amino acids. J was trimmed by 3 bases and V by 3 bases; bases with no gene match: 7. Germline CDR1 and CDR2: SEHNR and FQNEAQ (reference sequence). DNA of the CDR3: TGTGCCAGCAGCTTTTCAGGGGGGTCGTACTATGGCTACACCTTC. Amino acids: CASSFSGGSYYGYTF.

In its sample, this clonotype was seen a few times. This chain joins TRBV24-1 and TRBJ2-7; D is undetermined. CDR1 is KGHDR, CDR2 SFDVKD, per germline. Between the trimmed V and J ends, which lost 9 bases and 0 bases, there was a span of 11 bases. CDR3 length: 13 residues. The CDR3 loop is CATAARSSYEQYF. For the CDR3, the DNA is TGTGCCACCGCAGCACGGAGCTCCTACGAGCAGTACTTC.

This clonotype came up a few times. This chain uses TRBV3-1 with TRBJ1-1; TRBD1 matches 11 bases. CDR3 length equals 18 residues. The germline V gene has CDR1 LGHDT and CDR2 YNNKEL (reference sequence). With V trimmed by 6 bases and J by 0 bases, 12 bases remained unmatched. CDR3 sequence reads: CASSPGQGADIMNTEAFF. CDR3 in DNA: TGTGCCAGCAGTCCCGGACAGGGGGCTGATATAATGAACACTGAAGCTTTCTTT.

A few counts support this clonotype. J is TRBJ1-5 and V is TRBV20-1; 11 nucleotides align to TRBD1. After removal of 6 bases from V and 4 bases from J, the junction contained 20 bases not matched to a gene. The CDR3 loop spans 19 amino acids. Germline CDR1 reads DFQATT; CDR2 reads SNEGSKA (reference sequence). The CDR3 protein is CSAHSSGTGGSPWNQPQHF. CDR3 DNA sequence: TGCAGTGCCCACTCCTCCGGGACAGGGGGGTCCCCGTGGAATCAGCCCCAGCATTTT.

This chain joins TRBV5-6 and TRBJ2-3, with 14 bases fitting TRBD2. The CDR3 spans 18 residues. Germline V gene sequence: CDR1 SGHDT, CDR2 YYEEEE. With 0 bases clipped from V and 2 bases from J, the junction kept 5 bases outside the gene matches. CDR3 bases: TGTGCCAGCAGCTTGGGACTAGCGGGAGGGCCCCCCACAGATACGCAGTATTTT. It yields the protein CASSLGLAGGPPTDTQYF.

This chain joins TRBV4-3 and TRBJ2-2, with 8 bases aligning to TRBD2. The V and J ends lost 2 bases and 3 bases, in that order; junction bases with no gene match: 5. The CDR3 consists of 16 residues. Germline CDR1 reads LGHNA; CDR2 reads YSLEER. This CDR3 reads CASSQSSGPHTGELFF. CDR3 coding DNA: TGCGCCAGCAGCCAATCTAGCGGGCCCCACACCGGGGAGCTGTTTTTT.

The chain uses TRBV7-9 and TRBJ2-7; D gene unclear. Trimming took 1 base from V and 0 from J, leaving 7 bases between them. The CDR3 consists of 14 residues. Germline assignment: CDR1 SEHNR and CDR2 FQNEAQ (reference sequence). CDR3 residues: CASSLVGISYEQYF. The CDR3 region has the DNA TGTGCCAGCAGCTTAGTTGGAATCTCCTACGAGCAGTACTTC.

This clonotype has only a few counts. The chain employs TRBV5-6 and TRBJ1-1; D remains unclear. V was pared by 1 base and J by 0 bases, with 16 bases between. The germline V gene has CDR1 SGHDT and CDR2 YYEEEE. The CDR3 runs to 17 residues. The CDR3 loop is CASSLWLGSGMNTEAFF. DNA for the CDR3: TGTGCCAGCAGCTTGTGGTTGGGATCGGGGATGAACACTGAAGCTTTCTTT.

This clonotype was seen ten or more times. The gene calls are TRBV12-3 or TRBV12-4 and TRBJ1-5, with D unresolved. With 3 bases removed from V and 7 bases from J, the gap between germline ends came to 16 bases. The CDR3 contains 15 residues. The CDR3 bases are TGTGCCAGCAGTTTCCACCCGGGAACCCGCCAGCCCCAGCATTTT. Amino acid sequence: CASSFHPGTRQPQHF.

The table lists this clonotype with many counts. V usage is TRBV5-1 and J usage is TRBJ1-1; 7 bases are shared with TRBD1. Trimming at V came to 3 bases and at J to 5 bases, leaving 7 bases not matched to a gene. Germline CDR1 reads SGHRS; CDR2 reads YFSETQ. The CDR3 contains 14 residues. The CDR3 loop is CASSWDSQGTEAFF. The CDR3 DNA follows: TGCGCCAGCAGCTGGGACAGCCAAGGGACTGAAGCTTTCTTT.

Written as DNA, the CDR3 is TGTGCCAGCTCACCACCGGGAGACAGAGAGACCCAGTACTTC. This gives the protein CASSPPGDRETQYF. The gene calls are TRBV18 and TRBJ2-5; D may be TRBD1 or TRBD2 (5 bases each). Per the germline V gene, CDR1 is KGHSH and CDR2 is LQKENI. The V gene lost 0 bases and the J gene lost 4 bases, with 9 bases spanning the gap. The CDR3 is 14 amino acids.

The rearrangement links TRBV15 to TRBJ2-7; 14 nucleotides align to TRBD2. Germline V gene sequence: CDR1 LNHNV, CDR2 YYDKDF (reference sequence). Trimming at V came to 1 base and at J to 5 bases, leaving 10 bases not matched to a gene. The CDR3 runs to 18 residues. CDR3 in DNA: TGTGCCACCAGCAGAGTTCCCCTGACTAGCGGGAGGGCCGACGAGCAGTACTTC. Translated: CATSRVPLTSGRADEQYF.

This clonotype was counted at least ten times. This sequence joins TRBV5-1 and TRBJ2-3, with D hard to call. CDR3 size: 14 residues. V gave up 4 bases and J gave up 6 bases, with 15 bases separating them. Per the germline V gene, CDR1 is SGHRS and CDR2 is YFSETQ. For the CDR3, the DNA is TGCGCCAGCAGCCCTACAGCTGAACAGGATACGCAGTATTTT. Amino acid sequence: CASSPTAEQDTQYF.

This clonotype was seen a handful of times. J is TRBJ1-1 and V is TRBV28; D is ambiguous. V shed 6 bases and J shed 2 bases, with 7 bases lying between them. In germline, CDR1 is MDHEN, CDR2 SYDVKM. The CDR3 consists of 12 residues. The CDR3 reads CASRDLNTEAFF. The CDR3 DNA is TGTGCCAGCAGGGATTTAAACACTGAAGCTTTCTTT.

This clonotype occurred a few times. CDR3 nucleotide sequence: TGTGCCAGCAGCTTTGACAGGCCTCGAGGAAACACCATATATTTT. Its protein product is CASSFDRPRGNTIYF. The chain employs TRBV6-6 and TRBJ1-3; maybe TRBD1 (6 bases). This CDR3 has 15 residues. V shed 6 bases and J shed 4 bases, with 16 bases lying between them. Germline values: CDR1 MNHNY, CDR2 SVGAGI (reference sequence).